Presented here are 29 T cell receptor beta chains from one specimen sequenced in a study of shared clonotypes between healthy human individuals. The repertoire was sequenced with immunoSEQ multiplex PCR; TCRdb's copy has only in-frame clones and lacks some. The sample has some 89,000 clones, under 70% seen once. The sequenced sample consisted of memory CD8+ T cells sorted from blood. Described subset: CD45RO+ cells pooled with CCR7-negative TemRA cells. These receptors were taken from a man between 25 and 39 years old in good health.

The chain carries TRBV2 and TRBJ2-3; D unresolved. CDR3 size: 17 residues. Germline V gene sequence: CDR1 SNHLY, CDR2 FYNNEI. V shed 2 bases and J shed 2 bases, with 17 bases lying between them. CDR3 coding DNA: TGTGCCAGCAGTGAATGGGCAGGCAATGTTCCCACAGATACGCAGTATTTT. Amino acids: CASSEWAGNVPTDTQYF.

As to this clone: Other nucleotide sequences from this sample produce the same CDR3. CDR3 sequence: CASSELTYEQYF. The DNA for the CDR3 is TGTGCCAGCAGTGAGCTCACTTACGAGCAGTACTTC. The J gene is TRBJ2-7, the V gene TRBV25-1; no definite D call. Trimming cost V 3 bases and J 4 bases, with 7 bases left between them. Germline V gene data show CDR1 as MGHDK and CDR2 as SYGVNS. The CDR3 sequence is 12 residues long.

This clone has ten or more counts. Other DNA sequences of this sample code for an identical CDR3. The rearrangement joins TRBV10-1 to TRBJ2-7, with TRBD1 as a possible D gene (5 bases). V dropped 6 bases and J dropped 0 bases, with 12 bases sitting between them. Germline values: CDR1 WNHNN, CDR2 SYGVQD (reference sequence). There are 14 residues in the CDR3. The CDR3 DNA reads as TGCGCCAGCAGCAGGGATTTAAGCTCCTACGAGCAGTACTTC. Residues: CASSRDLSSYEQYF.

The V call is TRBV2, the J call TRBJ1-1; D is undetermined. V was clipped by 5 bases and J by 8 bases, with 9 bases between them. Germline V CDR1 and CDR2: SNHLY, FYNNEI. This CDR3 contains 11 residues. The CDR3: CASSYDTEAFF. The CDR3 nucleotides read TGTGCCAGCAGTTACGATACGGAAGCTTTCTTT.

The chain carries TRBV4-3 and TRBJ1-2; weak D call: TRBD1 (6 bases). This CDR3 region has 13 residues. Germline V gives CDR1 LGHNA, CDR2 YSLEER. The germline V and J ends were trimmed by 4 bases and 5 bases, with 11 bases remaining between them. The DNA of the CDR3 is TGCGCCAGCAGCCCAACAGGGAAATATGGCTACACCTTC. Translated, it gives CASSPTGKYGYTF.

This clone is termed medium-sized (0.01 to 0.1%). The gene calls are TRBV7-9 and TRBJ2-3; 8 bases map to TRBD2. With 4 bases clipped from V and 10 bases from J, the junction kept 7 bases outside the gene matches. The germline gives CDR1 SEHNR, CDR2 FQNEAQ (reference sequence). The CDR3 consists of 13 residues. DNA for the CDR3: TGTGCCAGCAGCTCGATTATAGCGGGATCGCAGTATTTT. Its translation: CASSSIIAGSQYF.

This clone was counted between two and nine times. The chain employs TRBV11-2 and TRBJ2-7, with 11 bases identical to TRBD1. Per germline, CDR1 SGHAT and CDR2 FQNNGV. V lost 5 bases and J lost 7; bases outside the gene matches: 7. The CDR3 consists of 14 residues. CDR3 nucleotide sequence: TGTGCCAGCAGCGAGGGGACAGGGGGAGAGGAGCAGTACTTC. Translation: CASSEGTGGEEQYF.

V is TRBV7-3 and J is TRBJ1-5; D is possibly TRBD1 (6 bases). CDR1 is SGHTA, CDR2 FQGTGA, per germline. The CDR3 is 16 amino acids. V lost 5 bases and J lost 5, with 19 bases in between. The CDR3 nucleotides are TGTGCCAGCAGCCTAAAAGGGGGGCGGCTTGATCAGCCCCAGCATTTT. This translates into CASSLKGGRLDQPQHF.

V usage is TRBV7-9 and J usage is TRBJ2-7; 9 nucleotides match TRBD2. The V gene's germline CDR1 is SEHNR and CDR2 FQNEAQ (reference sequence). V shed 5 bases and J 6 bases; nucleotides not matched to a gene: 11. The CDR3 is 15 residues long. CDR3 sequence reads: CASSDLRGSGSEQYF. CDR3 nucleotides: TGTGCCAGCAGCGACCTGCGTGGTAGCGGGAGCGAGCAGTACTTC.

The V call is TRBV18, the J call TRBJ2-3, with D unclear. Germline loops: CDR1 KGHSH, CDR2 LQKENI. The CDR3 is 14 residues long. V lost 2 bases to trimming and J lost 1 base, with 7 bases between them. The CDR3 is CASSPGFGTDTQYF. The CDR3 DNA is TGTGCCAGCTCACCAGGGTTCGGCACAGATACGCAGTATTTT.

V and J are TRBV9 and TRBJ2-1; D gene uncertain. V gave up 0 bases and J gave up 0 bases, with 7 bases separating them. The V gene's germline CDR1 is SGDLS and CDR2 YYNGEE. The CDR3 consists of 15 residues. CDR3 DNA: TGTGCCAGCAGCGTAGGAATAACCTCCTACAATGAGCAGTTCTTC. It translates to CASSVGITSYNEQFF.

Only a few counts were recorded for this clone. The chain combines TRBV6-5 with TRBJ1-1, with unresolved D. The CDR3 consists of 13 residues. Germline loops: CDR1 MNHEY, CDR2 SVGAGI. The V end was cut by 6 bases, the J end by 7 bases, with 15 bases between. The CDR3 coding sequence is TGTGCCAGCAGCTCCACGGGGTACCTTGAAGCTTTCTTT. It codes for CASSSTGYLEAFF.

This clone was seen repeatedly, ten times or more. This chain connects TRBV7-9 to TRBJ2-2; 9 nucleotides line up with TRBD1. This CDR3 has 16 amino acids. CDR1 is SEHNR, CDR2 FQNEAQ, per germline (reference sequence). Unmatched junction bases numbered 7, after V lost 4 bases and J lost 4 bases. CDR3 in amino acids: CASSYRTGVTTGELFF. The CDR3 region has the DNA TGTGCCAGCAGCTATCGGACAGGGGTTACCACCGGGGAGCTGTTTTTT.

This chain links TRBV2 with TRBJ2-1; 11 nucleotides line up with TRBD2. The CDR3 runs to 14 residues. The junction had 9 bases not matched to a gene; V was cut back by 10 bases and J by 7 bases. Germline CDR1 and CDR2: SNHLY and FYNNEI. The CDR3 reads CATLGLAGGNEQFF. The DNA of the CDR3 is TGTGCCACCCTCGGGCTAGCGGGAGGAAATGAGCAGTTCTTC.

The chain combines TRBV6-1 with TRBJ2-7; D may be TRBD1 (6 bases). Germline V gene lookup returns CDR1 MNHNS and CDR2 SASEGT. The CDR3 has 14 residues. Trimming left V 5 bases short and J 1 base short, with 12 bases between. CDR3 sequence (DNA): TGTGCCAGCAGTACCGGGACATTTTCCTACGAGCAGTACTTC. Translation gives CASSTGTFSYEQYF.

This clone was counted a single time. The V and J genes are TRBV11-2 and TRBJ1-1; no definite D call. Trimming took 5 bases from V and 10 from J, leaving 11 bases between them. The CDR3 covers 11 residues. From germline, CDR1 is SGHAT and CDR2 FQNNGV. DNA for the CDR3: TGTGCCAGCAGCCCGCGGACGGGAGCTTTCTTT. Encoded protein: CASSPRTGAFF. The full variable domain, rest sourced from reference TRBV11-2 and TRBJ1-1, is EAGVAQSPRYKIIEKRQSVAFWCNPISGHATLYWYQQILGQGPKLLIQFQNNGVVDDSQLPKDRFSAERLKGVDSTLKIQPAKLEDSAVYLCASSPRTGAFFGQGTRLTVV.

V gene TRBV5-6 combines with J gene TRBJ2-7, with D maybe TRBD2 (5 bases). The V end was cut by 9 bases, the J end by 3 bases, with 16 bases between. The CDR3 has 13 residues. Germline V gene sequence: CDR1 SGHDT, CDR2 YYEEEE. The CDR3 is CATCPRGSYEQYF. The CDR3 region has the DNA TGTGCCACCTGCCCCCGGGGTAGCTACGAGCAGTACTTC.

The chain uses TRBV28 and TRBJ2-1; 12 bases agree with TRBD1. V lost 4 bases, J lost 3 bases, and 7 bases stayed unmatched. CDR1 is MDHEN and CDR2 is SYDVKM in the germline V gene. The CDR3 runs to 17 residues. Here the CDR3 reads CASSSLGTGGVYNEQFF. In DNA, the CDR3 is TGTGCCAGCAGTTCCCTAGGGACAGGGGGCGTCTACAATGAGCAGTTCTTC.

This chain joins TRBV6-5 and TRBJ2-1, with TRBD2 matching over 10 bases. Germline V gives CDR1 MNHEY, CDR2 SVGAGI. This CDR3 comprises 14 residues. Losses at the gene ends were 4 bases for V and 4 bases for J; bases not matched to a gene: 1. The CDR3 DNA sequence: TGTGCCAGCAGTTCAGCGGGAGGGTACAATGAGCAGTTCTTC. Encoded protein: CASSSAGGYNEQFF.

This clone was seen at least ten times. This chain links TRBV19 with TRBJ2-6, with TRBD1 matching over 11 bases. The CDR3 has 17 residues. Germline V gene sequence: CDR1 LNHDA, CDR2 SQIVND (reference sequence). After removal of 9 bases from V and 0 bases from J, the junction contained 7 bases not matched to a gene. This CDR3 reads CASQEGTGGSGANVLTF. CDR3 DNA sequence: TGTGCCAGCCAAGAGGGGACAGGGGGCTCTGGGGCCAACGTCCTGACTTTC.

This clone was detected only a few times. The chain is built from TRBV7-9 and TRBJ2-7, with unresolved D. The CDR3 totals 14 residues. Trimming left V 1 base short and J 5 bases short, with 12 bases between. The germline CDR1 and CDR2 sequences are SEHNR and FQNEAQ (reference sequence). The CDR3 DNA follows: TGTGCCAGCAGCTTAGGATCCGGCATCCACGAGCAGTACTTC. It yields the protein CASSLGSGIHEQYF.

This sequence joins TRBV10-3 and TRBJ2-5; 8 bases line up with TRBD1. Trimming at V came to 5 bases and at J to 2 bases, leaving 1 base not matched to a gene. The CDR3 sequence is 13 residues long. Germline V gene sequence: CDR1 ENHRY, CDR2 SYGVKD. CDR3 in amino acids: CAISRQGQETQYF. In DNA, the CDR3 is TGTGCCATCAGTAGACAGGGGCAAGAGACCCAGTACTTC.

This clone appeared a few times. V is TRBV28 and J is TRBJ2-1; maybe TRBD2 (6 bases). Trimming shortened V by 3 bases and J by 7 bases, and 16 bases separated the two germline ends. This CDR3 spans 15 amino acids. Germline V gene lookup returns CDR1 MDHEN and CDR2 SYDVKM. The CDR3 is CASSFGPGEINEQFF. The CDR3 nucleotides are TGTGCCAGCAGTTTTGGGCCGGGAGAGATTAATGAGCAGTTCTTC.

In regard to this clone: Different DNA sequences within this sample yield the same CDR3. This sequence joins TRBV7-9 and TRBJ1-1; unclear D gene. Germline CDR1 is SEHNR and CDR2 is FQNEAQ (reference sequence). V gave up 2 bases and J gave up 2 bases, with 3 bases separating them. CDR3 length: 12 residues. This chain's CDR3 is CASSLLNTEAFF. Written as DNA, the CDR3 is TGTGCCAGCAGCTTACTAAACACTGAAGCTTTCTTT.

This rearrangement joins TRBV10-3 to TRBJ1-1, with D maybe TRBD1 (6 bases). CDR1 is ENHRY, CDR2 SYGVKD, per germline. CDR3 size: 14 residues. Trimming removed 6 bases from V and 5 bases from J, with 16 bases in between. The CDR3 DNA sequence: TGTGCCATCAGGAGGGGGGGAGGGCAAACTGAAGCTTTCTTT. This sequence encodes CAIRRGGGQTEAFF.

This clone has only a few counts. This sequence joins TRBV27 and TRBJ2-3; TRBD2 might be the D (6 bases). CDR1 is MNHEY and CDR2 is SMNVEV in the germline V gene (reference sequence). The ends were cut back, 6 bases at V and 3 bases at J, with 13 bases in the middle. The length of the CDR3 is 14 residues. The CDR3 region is CASSRDSRTDTQYF. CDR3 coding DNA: TGTGCCAGCAGCCGGGACTCAAGGACAGATACGCAGTATTTT.

The CDR3 sequence is CASSDTASGYNEQFF. The CDR3 nucleotides read TGTGCCAGCAGTGATACGGCTAGCGGTTACAATGAGCAGTTCTTC. The chain is built from TRBV6-1 and TRBJ2-1, with 7 bases aligning to TRBD2. The junction had 6 bases not matched to a gene; V was cut back by 3 bases and J by 4 bases. The CDR3 has 15 amino acids. CDR1 and CDR2 (germline): MNHNS, SASEGT.

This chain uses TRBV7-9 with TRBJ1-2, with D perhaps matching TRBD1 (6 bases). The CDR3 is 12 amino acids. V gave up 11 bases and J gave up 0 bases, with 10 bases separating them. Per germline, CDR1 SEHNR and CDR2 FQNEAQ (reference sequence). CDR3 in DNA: TGTGCCGGGGGCCGAGCTAACTATGGCTACACCTTC. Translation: CAGGRANYGYTF. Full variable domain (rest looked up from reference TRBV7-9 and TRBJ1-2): DTGVSQNPRHKITKRGQNVTFRCDPISEHNRLYWYRQTLGQGPEFLTYFQNEAQLEKSRLLSDRFSAERPKGSFSTLEIQRTEQGDSAMYLCAGGRANYGYTFGSGTRLTVV.

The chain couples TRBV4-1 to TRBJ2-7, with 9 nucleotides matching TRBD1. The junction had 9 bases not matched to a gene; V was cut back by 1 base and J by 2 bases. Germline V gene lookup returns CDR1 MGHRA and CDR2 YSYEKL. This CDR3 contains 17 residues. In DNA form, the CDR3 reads TGCGCCAGCAGCCAAGGGACAGGGGAAGGGCGGGCCTACGAGCAGTACTTC. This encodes CASSQGTGEGRAYEQYF.